This paragraph reports one T cell receptor beta chain. Its cognate antigen is unknown. This sample was included in a study of blood T cells in healthy people across ages. Study-wide findings and caveats: Long-lived donors exceeded aged donors in naive CD4+ cells and diversity. CMV infection status of these donors was not known.

Primed by a sample-barcoded 5' primer and a J-beta primer mix, a second PCR proceeded for about 6 to 12 cycles. Every single cDNA molecule received a tag from a template-switch adaptor with 12 random nucleotides. One entry per CDR3 protein, called by TCRdb with MiXCR from the 5' RACE reads. Of 1.5 million to 2 million distinct CDR3 sequences listed, roughly 27% were seen once; the top ten hold 7% to 9%. The sample comprised blood. This TCR was sampled from a woman under 40 in good health.

The CDR3 loop is CASSAGLAVFNEQYF. In DNA, the CDR3 is TGTGCCAGCAGTGCCGGACTAGCGGTCTTCAATGAGCAGTACTTC. The rearrangement links TRBV6-1 to TRBJ2-7; 10 nucleotides agree with TRBD2. With V trimmed by 4 bases and J by 7 bases, 10 bases remained unmatched. The CDR3 sequence is 15 residues long. Germline values: CDR1 MNHNS, CDR2 SASEGT.